Presented here are 18 T cell receptor beta chains from one specimen sequenced in a study of CD8 T cells in ankylosing spondylitis. TCRdb re-called the 5' RACE reads with MiXCR, one entry per CDR3 protein. The sample consists of under 250,000 distinct CDR3 sequences, roughly 10% of them appearing once. Sequenced: blood, either unsorted or a sorted T cell fraction (not recorded which). These receptors were collected from a male donor with ankylosing spondylitis or in good health (not recorded which).

This clonotype was counted many times. The chain has TRBV29-1 and TRBJ1-1; D is perhaps TRBD1 (5 bases). CDR1 is SQVTM, CDR2 ANQGSEA, per germline. The length of the CDR3 is 13 residues. Trimming shortened V by 4 bases and J by 0 bases, and 9 bases separated the two germline ends. CDR3 in amino acids: CSVVGGMNTEAFF. The CDR3 DNA sequence: TGCAGCGTTGTCGGGGGGATGAACACTGAAGCTTTCTTT.

This clonotype was counted many times. This chain links TRBV19 with TRBJ2-7; the match to TRBD1 covers 8 bases. CDR3 length: 17 residues. From germline, CDR1 is LNHDA and CDR2 SQIVND (reference sequence). V dropped 4 bases and J dropped 0; count of bases not matched to a gene: 11. CDR3 nucleotide sequence: TGTGCCAGTAGTACCGGACAGGGAATGAGGGCCTCCTACGAGCAGTACTTC. This translates into CASSTGQGMRASYEQYF.

This clonotype was observed at least ten times. The chain uses TRBV7-9 and TRBJ2-1; D gene unclear. CDR1 and CDR2 (germline): SEHNR, FQNEAQ (reference sequence). CDR3 length equals 14 residues. The V end lost 1 base, the J end lost 10 bases, and 14 bases lay between the germline ends. The CDR3 is CASSLGAAESEQFF. The CDR3 DNA sequence: TGTGCCAGCAGCTTAGGGGCCGCTGAGAGCGAGCAGTTCTTC.

There are many counts of this clonotype. This chain links TRBV20-1 with TRBJ2-3; 12 nucleotides line up with TRBD2. CDR3 length: 18 residues. CDR1 and CDR2 from the germline V gene are DFQATT and SNEGSKA (reference sequence). The V and J ends lost 8 bases and 1 base, in that order; junction bases with no gene match: 16. CDR3 region: CSPLGLAGPLFGTDTQYF. DNA for the CDR3: TGCAGTCCCCTGGGACTAGCGGGTCCCCTTTTTGGCACAGATACGCAGTATTTT.

This clonotype was counted only a few times. The rearrangement joins TRBV18 to TRBJ2-7, with 11 positions matching TRBD1. The CDR3 is made up of 15 amino acids. The ends lost 2 bases at V and 6 bases at J; junction bases unmatched: 6. Per germline, CDR1 KGHSH and CDR2 LQKENI. CDR3 region: CASSPGQGAPSEQYF. The CDR3 bases are TGTGCCAGCTCACCAGGACAGGGGGCGCCGTCCGAGCAGTACTTC.

This clonotype was seen a handful of times. The chain carries TRBV18 and TRBJ2-7; D is possibly TRBD1 (6 bases). CDR3 length: 14 amino acids. V was pared by 3 bases and J by 3 bases, with 12 bases between. The germline V gene has CDR1 KGHSH and CDR2 LQKENI. The CDR3 sequence: CASSPNRADYEQYF. CDR3 in DNA: TGTGCCAGCTCACCCAACAGGGCTGACTACGAGCAGTACTTC. The complete variable domain, with remaining parts taken from reference TRBV18 and TRBJ2-7, reads NAGVMQNPRHLVRRRGQEARLRCSPMKGHSHVYWYRQLPEEGLKFMVYLQKENIIDESGMPKERFSAEFPKEGPSILRIQQVVRGDSAAYFCASSPNRADYEQYFGPGTRLTVT.

At least ten counts were recorded for this clonotype. The chain combines TRBV12-3 or TRBV12-4 with TRBJ1-1; tentative D call: TRBD1 (5 bases). With 3 bases removed from V and 4 bases from J, the gap between germline ends came to 12 bases. The CDR3 totals 14 residues. The CDR3 DNA reads as TGTGCCAGCAGTTTGGGGGAAGCCCGCACTGAAGCTTTCTTT. It translates to CASSLGEARTEAFF.

This clonotype was counted ten times or more. This chain connects TRBV6-5 to TRBJ2-5; TRBD1 matches 9 bases. The CDR3 runs to 14 residues. V gave up 5 bases and J gave up 6 bases; unmatched junction bases: 7. The germline V gene encodes CDR1 MNHEY and CDR2 SVGAGI. The CDR3 DNA reads as TGTGCCAGCAGTAACCCGGACAGGGGACAGACCCAGTACTTC. It codes for CASSNPDRGQTQYF.

The table lists this clonotype with a few counts. V and J are TRBV5-1 and TRBJ1-2; a possible D gene is TRBD1 (5 bases). The V gene lost 2 bases and the J gene lost 2 bases, with 10 bases spanning the gap. This CDR3 spans 14 amino acids. CDR1 and CDR2 (germline): SGHRS, YFSETQ. In nucleotides, the CDR3 is TGCGCCAGCAGCTTCGGGGGATCCAACTATGGCTACACCTTC. Its translation: CASSFGGSNYGYTF.

The V gene is TRBV7-2, the J gene TRBJ1-2, with D possibly TRBD1 on 6 matching bases. CDR1 SGHTA and CDR2 FQGNSA come from the germline V gene. The CDR3 is 14 residues long. V shed 5 bases and J shed 4 bases, with 14 bases lying between them. CDR3 sequence reads: CASSKSQGSYGYTF. The DNA of the CDR3 is TGTGCCAGCAGCAAGTCACAGGGTTCCTATGGCTACACCTTC. Full variable domain (missing parts from reference TRBV7-2 and TRBJ1-2): GAGVSQSPSNKVTEKGKDVELRCDPISGHTALYWYRQSLGQGLEFLIYFQGNSAPDKSGLPSDRFSAERTGGSVSTLTIQRTQQEDSAVYLCASSKSQGSYGYTFGSGTRLTVV.

Note on this clonotype: Being one base from a much bigger clone, this may be a read error. The chain employs TRBV11-2 and TRBJ2-2, with D unclear. Germline CDR1 reads SGHAT; CDR2 reads FQNNGV. This CDR3 comprises 15 residues. The CDR3 loop is CASNLVPLNTGELFF. CDR3 sequence (DNA): TGTGCCAGCAACTTAGTCCCACTTAACACCGGGGAGCTGTTTTTT.

This clonotype occurred a few times. The V call is TRBV5-1, the J call TRBJ2-6; 10 nucleotides match TRBD1. This CDR3 is 20 amino acids long. With 0 bases clipped from V and 0 bases from J, the junction kept 9 bases outside the gene matches. CDR1 and CDR2 from the germline V gene are SGHRS and YFSETQ. The CDR3 DNA sequence: TGCGCCAGCAGCTTGGGGGACAGGGGAAGGACCCCCTCTGGGGCCAACGTCCTGACTTTC. It encodes CASSLGDRGRTPSGANVLTF.

This sequence joins TRBV6-1 and TRBJ2-7, with D unresolved. Trimming cost V 8 bases and J 3 bases, with 20 bases left between them. CDR1 and CDR2 from the germline V gene are MNHNS and SASEGT. This CDR3 is 15 amino acids long. The CDR3 region is CASRSFGTVLYEQYF. CDR3 in DNA: TGTGCCAGCCGCTCCTTCGGAACAGTTCTCTACGAGCAGTACTTC.

This clonotype occurred many times. The genes are TRBV29-1 and TRBJ2-5; D ambiguous. Trimming removed 4 bases from V and 2 bases from J, with 14 bases in between. This CDR3 spans 14 amino acids. From germline, CDR1 is SQVTM and CDR2 ANQGSEA. The CDR3 sequence: CSVGGRLTQETQYF. CDR3 DNA sequence: TGCAGCGTTGGAGGCAGGCTAACACAAGAGACCCAGTACTTC. Full variable domain (outside the CDR3, taken from reference TRBV29-1 and TRBJ2-5): SAVISQKPSRDICQRGTSLTIQCQVDSQVTMMFWYRQQPGQSLTLIATANQGSEATYESGFVIDKFPISRPNLTFSTLTVSNMSPEDSSIYLCSVGGRLTQETQYFGPGTRLLVL.

The table lists this clonotype with a few counts. CDR3 loop: CASSYLGLSHTQYF. The CDR3 DNA follows: TGTGCCAGCAGTTACCTGGGACTCTCGCATACGCAGTATTTT. This rearrangement joins TRBV12-3 or TRBV12-4 to TRBJ2-3; weak D call: TRBD2 (6 bases). This CDR3 spans 14 amino acids. The V end lost 4 bases, the J end lost 7 bases, and 15 bases lay between the germline ends.

Concerning this clonotype itself: This may stem from a read error, because a much larger clone lies one nucleotide away. The V and J genes are TRBV7-9 and TRBJ2-7; 9 bases agree with TRBD1. The V gene's germline CDR1 is SEHNR and CDR2 FQNEAQ (reference sequence). The CDR3 is made up of 16 amino acids. In nucleotides, the CDR3 is TGTGCCAACAGCCTTCGAGGGACAGGGCCGGGCGACGAGCAGTACTTC. It codes for CANSLRGTGPGDEQYF.

The chain carries TRBV30 and TRBJ1-6; D not certain. The germline V gene encodes CDR1 GTSNPN and CDR2 SVGIG (reference sequence). Trimming removed 5 bases at V and 10 bases at J, with 18 bases between. This CDR3 spans 14 amino acids. DNA of the CDR3: TGTGCCTGGTCCCCCCAAGGAAAGACATCACCCCTCCACTTT. It is translated as CAWSPQGKTSPLHF.

This clonotype was picked up many times. V and J are TRBV5-1 and TRBJ2-3; D unresolved. V gave up 5 bases and J gave up 0 bases, with 13 bases separating them. This CDR3 contains 15 residues. Germline CDR1 is SGHRS and CDR2 is YFSETQ. CDR3 sequence: CASSSDFASTDTQYF. CDR3 in DNA: TGCGCCAGCAGTTCGGATTTCGCCAGCACAGATACGCAGTATTTT.